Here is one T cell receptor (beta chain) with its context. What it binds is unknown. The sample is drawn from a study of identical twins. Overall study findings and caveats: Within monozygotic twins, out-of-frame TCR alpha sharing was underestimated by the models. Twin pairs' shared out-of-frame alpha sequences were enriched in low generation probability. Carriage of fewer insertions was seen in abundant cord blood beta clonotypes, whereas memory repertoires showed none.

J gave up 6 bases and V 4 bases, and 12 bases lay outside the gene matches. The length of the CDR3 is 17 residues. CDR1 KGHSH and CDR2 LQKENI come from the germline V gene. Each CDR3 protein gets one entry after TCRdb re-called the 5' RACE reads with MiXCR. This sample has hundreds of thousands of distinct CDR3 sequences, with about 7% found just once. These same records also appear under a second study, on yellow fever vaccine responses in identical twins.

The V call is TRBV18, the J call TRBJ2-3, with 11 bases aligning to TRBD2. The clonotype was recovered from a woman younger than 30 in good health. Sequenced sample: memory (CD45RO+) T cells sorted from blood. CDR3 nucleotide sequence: TGTGCCAGCTCACAGCAATACCCGGGACTAGCGGAGGATACGCAGTATTTT. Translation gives CASSQQYPGLAEDTQYF.